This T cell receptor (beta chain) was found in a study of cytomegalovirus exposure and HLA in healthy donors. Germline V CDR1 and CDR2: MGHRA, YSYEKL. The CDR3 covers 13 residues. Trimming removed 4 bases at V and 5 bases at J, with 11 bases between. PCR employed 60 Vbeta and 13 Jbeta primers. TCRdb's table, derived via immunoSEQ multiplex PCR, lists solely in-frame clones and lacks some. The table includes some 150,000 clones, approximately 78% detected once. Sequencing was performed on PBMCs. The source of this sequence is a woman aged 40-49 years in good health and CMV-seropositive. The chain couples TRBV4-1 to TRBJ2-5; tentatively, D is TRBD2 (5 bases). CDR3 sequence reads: CASSLTEGETQYF. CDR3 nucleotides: TGCGCCAGCAGCCTAACCGAGGGTGAGACCCAGTACTTC.